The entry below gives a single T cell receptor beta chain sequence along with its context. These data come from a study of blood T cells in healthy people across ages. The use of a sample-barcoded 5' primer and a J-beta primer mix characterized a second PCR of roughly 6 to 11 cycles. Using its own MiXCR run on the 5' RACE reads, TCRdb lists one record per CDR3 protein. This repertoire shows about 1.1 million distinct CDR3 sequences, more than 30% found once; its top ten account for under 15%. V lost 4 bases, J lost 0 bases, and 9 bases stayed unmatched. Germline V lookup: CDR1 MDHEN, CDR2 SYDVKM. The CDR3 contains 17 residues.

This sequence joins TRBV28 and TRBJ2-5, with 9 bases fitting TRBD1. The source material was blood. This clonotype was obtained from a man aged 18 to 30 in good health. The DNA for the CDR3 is TGTGCCAGCAGTTCAGCCGGGACAGGGTGGTACCAAGAGACCCAGTACTTC. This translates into CASSSAGTGWYQETQYF.